The 25 T cell receptor beta chains presented below share a single source sample, sequenced in a study of shared clonotypes between healthy human individuals. The repertoire was sequenced with immunoSEQ multiplex PCR; TCRdb's copy has only in-frame clones and lacks some. The data contain hundreds of thousands of clones, roughly 96% of them seen just once; the ten biggest clones take up around 0.12%. In the naive CD8 group, cells lacked CD45RO and were positively selected for CCR7, so terminally differentiated effector memory CD45RA+ cells were left out. The sample taken for sequencing was naive CD8+ T cells sorted from blood. These receptors originate from a woman aged 25 to 45 in good health.

This chain joins TRBV28 and TRBJ2-7, with 10 bases identical to TRBD2. Germline trimming cut 4 bases from V and 2 bases from J; bases unmatched to any gene: 14. The CDR3 sequence is 18 residues long. The germline CDR1 and CDR2 sequences are MDHEN and SYDVKM. CDR3: CASSSTTSGEYWPYEQYF. CDR3 nucleotide sequence: TGTGCCAGCAGTTCCACTACTAGCGGGGAATACTGGCCCTACGAGCAGTACTTC. Variable domain in full (rest from reference TRBV28 and TRBJ2-7): DVKVTQSSRYLVKRTGEKVFLECVQDMDHENMFWYRQDPGLGLRLIYFSYDVKMKEKGDIPEGYSVSREKKERFSLILESASTNQTSMYLCASSSTTSGEYWPYEQYFGPGTRLTVT.

The sample holds one count of this clone. The chain combines TRBV27 with TRBJ2-7; D may be TRBD2 (7 bases). This CDR3 is 15 amino acids long. Per the germline V gene, CDR1 is MNHEY and CDR2 is SMNVEV (reference sequence). V shed 6 bases and J shed 5 bases, with 20 bases lying between them. CDR3 loop: CASSWGGAGSHEQYF. The CDR3 DNA is TGTGCCAGCAGCTGGGGGGGGGCAGGATCCCACGAGCAGTACTTC.

This clone has just one count. This chain uses TRBV5-1 with TRBJ2-2; D gene ambiguous. The CDR3 is 13 amino acids. Trimming left V 5 bases short and J 6 bases short, with 11 bases between. From germline, CDR1 is SGHRS and CDR2 YFSETQ. The CDR3 DNA follows: TGCGCCAGCAGTATTGGGTTATCCGGGGAGCTGTTTTTT. It specifies CASSIGLSGELFF. Full variable domain (outside the CDR3, taken from reference TRBV5-1 and TRBJ2-2): KAGVTQTPRYLIKTRGQQVTLSCSPISGHRSVSWYQQTPGQGLQFLFEYFSETQRNKGNFPGRFSGRQFSNSRSEMNVSTLELGDSALYLCASSIGLSGELFFGEGSRLTVL.

V is TRBV6-1 and J is TRBJ2-7, with 7 nucleotides matching TRBD2. Germline V lookup: CDR1 MNHNS, CDR2 SASEGT. The CDR3 spans 14 residues. V shed 7 bases and J 1 base; nucleotides not matched to a gene: 7. The CDR3 nucleotides are TGTGCCAGCAACTTAGCGGGCCCTTCCTACGAGCAGTACTTC. Residues: CASNLAGPSYEQYF.

The chain has TRBV7-2 and TRBJ2-7, with D maybe TRBD2 (5 bases). This CDR3 spans 14 amino acids. The germline V gene encodes CDR1 SGHTA and CDR2 FQGNSA. V was pared by 3 bases and J by 4 bases, with 13 bases between. CDR3 sequence (DNA): TGTGCCAGCAGCTTCGGGGTGGGATATTACGAGCAGTACTTC. Translation: CASSFGVGYYEQYF.

V and J are TRBV28 and TRBJ2-3, with TRBD2 as a possible D gene (6 bases). V lost 6 bases to trimming and J lost 4 bases, with 17 bases between them. This CDR3 is 15 amino acids long. Germline V gene data show CDR1 as MDHEN and CDR2 as SYDVKM. The CDR3 loop is CASSSGTVSADTQYF. For the CDR3, the DNA is TGTGCCAGCAGCTCCGGGACTGTCTCCGCAGATACGCAGTATTTT.

V is TRBV11-2 and J is TRBJ2-7; tentatively, D is TRBD1 (6 bases). The CDR3 extends over 14 amino acids. The ends were cut back, 3 bases at V and 3 bases at J, with 12 bases in the middle. CDR1 SGHAT and CDR2 FQNNGV come from the germline V gene. For the CDR3, the DNA is TGTGCCAGCAGCTTTGGAGGACAGAGCTACGAGCAGTACTTC. Protein: CASSFGGQSYEQYF. The full variable domain, in which reference TRBV11-2 and TRBJ2-7 provide the parts outside the CDR3, is EAGVAQSPRYKIIEKRQSVAFWCNPISGHATLYWYQQILGQGPKLLIQFQNNGVVDDSQLPKDRFSAERLKGVDSTLKIQPAKLEDSAVYLCASSFGGQSYEQYFGPGTRLTVT.

With regard to this clone: The same CDR3 arises from other DNA sequences in this sample as well. The chain is built from TRBV27 and TRBJ2-7; TRBD2 might be the D (7 bases). Germline CDR1 reads MNHEY; CDR2 reads SMNVEV (reference sequence). This CDR3 has 13 amino acids. V was clipped by 2 bases and J by 7 bases, with 12 bases between them. The CDR3: CASSLRGAGEQYF. The DNA of the CDR3 is TGTGCCAGCAGTTTACGGGGGGCGGGGGAGCAGTACTTC.

The rearrangement links TRBV28 to TRBJ2-7; a weak D match, TRBD2 (6 bases). The CDR3 extends over 15 amino acids. Germline loops: CDR1 MDHEN, CDR2 SYDVKM. V lost 3 bases and J 2 bases, leaving 14 bases between the germline ends. The chain's CDR3 is CASSLVIAVTYEQYF. CDR3 coding DNA: TGTGCCAGCAGTTTGGTGATAGCGGTGACCTACGAGCAGTACTTC.

Of note for this clone: The same CDR3 also results from other DNA sequences found in this sample. J is TRBJ2-7 and V is TRBV5-1; no definite D call. CDR1 and CDR2 from the germline V gene are SGHRS and YFSETQ. Trimming shortened V by 0 bases and J by 0 bases, and 7 bases separated the two germline ends. This CDR3 region has 14 residues. CDR3: CASSLVGSSYEQYF. In nucleotides, the CDR3 is TGCGCCAGCAGCTTGGTGGGCTCCTCCTACGAGCAGTACTTC.

The V gene is TRBV7-8, the J gene TRBJ2-7, with D possibly TRBD2 on 6 matching bases. Trimming shortened V by 5 bases and J by 3 bases, and 14 bases separated the two germline ends. There are 14 residues in the CDR3. Germline V gives CDR1 SGHVS, CDR2 FQNEAQ. The CDR3 coding sequence is TGTGCCAGCAGCCCAACGGGACTCATCTACGAGCAGTACTTC. Amino acids: CASSPTGLIYEQYF.

V usage is TRBV5-1 and J usage is TRBJ2-7; perhaps TRBD2 as D (5 bases). The CDR3 loop spans 16 amino acids. Germline CDR1 reads SGHRS; CDR2 reads YFSETQ. The V end lost 4 bases, the J end lost 0 bases, and 17 bases lay between the germline ends. CDR3 in amino acids: CASSPHPDSSSYEQYF. As DNA, the CDR3 is TGCGCCAGCAGCCCCCATCCGGACTCCAGCTCCTACGAGCAGTACTTC.

The chain combines TRBV28 with TRBJ1-4; D unresolved. Germline V gene lookup returns CDR1 MDHEN and CDR2 SYDVKM. This CDR3 region has 15 residues. The V and J ends lost 2 bases and 2 bases respectively, with 9 bases between them. The CDR3 DNA reads as TGTGCCAGCAGTTTAGGCGTTCTTACTAATGAAAAACTGTTTTTT. This translates into CASSLGVLTNEKLFF.

The V gene is TRBV5-1, the J gene TRBJ2-7; D is possibly TRBD2 (6 bases). Deletions cut 3 bases from V and 3 bases from J, with 13 bases between. Germline CDR1 and CDR2: SGHRS and YFSETQ. The length of the CDR3 is 14 residues. CDR3: CASSSGWGDYEQYF. For the CDR3, the DNA is TGCGCCAGCAGCTCAGGTTGGGGGGACTACGAGCAGTACTTC.

This sequence joins TRBV27 and TRBJ2-7; 7 bases are a match to TRBD1. With 8 bases clipped from V and 6 bases from J, the junction kept 4 bases outside the gene matches. Germline V CDR1 and CDR2: MNHEY, SMNVEV (reference sequence). The CDR3 runs to 11 residues. The CDR3 loop reads CASATGSEQYF. The DNA of the CDR3 is TGTGCCAGCGCGACAGGGTCCGAGCAGTACTTC.

The J gene is TRBJ2-7, the V gene TRBV28; 7 nucleotides agree with TRBD2. Germline V gene data show CDR1 as MDHEN and CDR2 as SYDVKM. This CDR3 has 14 residues. V dropped 2 bases and J dropped 2; count of bases not matched to a gene: 3. The CDR3 DNA follows: TGTGCCAGCAGTTTAAGGGACTATGCCTACGAGCAGTACTTC. This sequence encodes CASSLRDYAYEQYF.

This clone showed up just once. The gene calls are TRBV28 and TRBJ1-2; D perhaps matches TRBD1 (5 bases). This CDR3 spans 13 amino acids. V dropped 5 bases and J dropped 2 bases, with 9 bases sitting between them. Germline V CDR1 and CDR2: MDHEN, SYDVKM. CDR3 amino acids: CASSGQGNYGYTF. CDR3 sequence (DNA): TGTGCCAGCAGTGGGCAGGGAAACTATGGCTACACCTTC.

The gene calls are TRBV5-8 and TRBJ2-2; either TRBD1 or TRBD2 may supply D (5 bases each). This CDR3 contains 16 residues. V dropped 1 base and J dropped 3 bases, with 13 bases sitting between them. Germline loops: CDR1 SGHTS, CDR2 YDEGEE. CDR3 protein: CASSLRGTLDTGELFF. The CDR3 nucleotides are TGTGCCAGCAGCTTGAGAGGGACGTTGGACACCGGGGAGCTGTTTTTT.

This chain joins TRBV4-1 and TRBJ2-1; 7 nucleotides line up with TRBD2. Germline V gene sequence: CDR1 MGHRA, CDR2 YSYEKL. This CDR3 is built from 17 residues. V shed 3 bases and J 0 bases; nucleotides not matched to a gene: 8. CDR3: CASSQGRGGSSYNEQFF. CDR3 bases: TGCGCCAGCAGCCAGGGACGGGGAGGGAGCTCCTACAATGAGCAGTTCTTC.

The V gene is TRBV29-1, the J gene TRBJ2-7, with 8 bases aligning to TRBD1. The length of the CDR3 is 14 residues. The germline gives CDR1 SQVTM, CDR2 ANQGSEA. V lost 1 base to trimming and J lost 5 bases; unmatched junction nucleotides: 7. Here the CDR3 DNA reads TGCAGCGTTGAAGGGACAGGGCTTATTGACGAGCAGTACTTC. It encodes CSVEGTGLIDEQYF.

This chain uses TRBV2 with TRBJ2-3; no firm D call. The CDR3 loop spans 14 amino acids. V lost 3 bases to trimming and J lost 4 bases, with 11 bases between them. CDR1 is SNHLY and CDR2 is FYNNEI in the germline V gene. CDR3 in DNA: TGTGCCAGCAGTGAGATGGAAGCCCCAGATACGCAGTATTTT. This sequence encodes CASSEMEAPDTQYF. Together with reference TRBV2 and TRBJ2-3, the CDR3 gives the full variable domain: EPEVTQTPSHQVTQMGQEVILRCVPISNHLYFYWYRQILGQKVEFLVSFYNNEISEKSEIFDDQFSVERPDGSNFTLKIRSTKLEDSAMYFCASSEMEAPDTQYFGPGTRLTVL.

J is TRBJ1-2 and V is TRBV28; 7 nucleotides align to TRBD1. Germline lookup yields CDR1 MDHEN and CDR2 SYDVKM. With V trimmed by 6 bases and J by 7 bases, 8 bases remained unmatched. The CDR3 has 13 residues. CDR3 DNA: TGTGCCAGCAGCTTAGGGGGCCATGGTGGCTACACCTTC. Protein product: CASSLGGHGGYTF.

V usage is TRBV28 and J usage is TRBJ2-7, with D unresolved. The CDR3 is 13 amino acids. CDR1 MDHEN and CDR2 SYDVKM come from the germline V gene. Trimming removed 4 bases at V and 0 bases at J, with 7 bases between. The CDR3 nucleotides read TGTGCCAGCAGTTCGGACGTCTCCTACGAGCAGTACTTC. It is translated as CASSSDVSYEQYF.

This rearrangement joins TRBV28 to TRBJ2-5; D possibly corresponds to TRBD2 (5 bases). The end of the DNA aligns better with TRBJ2-7, so the J call may be wrong. From germline, CDR1 is MDHEN and CDR2 SYDVKM. This CDR3 region has 15 residues. The CDR3 bases are TGTGCCAGCAGCCAACGGACTGGAAACCTCTACGAGCAGTACTTC. Translating gives CASSQRTGNLYEQYF.

V gene TRBV10-2 combines with J gene TRBJ2-7; no firm D call. The CDR3 is 15 residues long. The ends were cut back, 2 bases at V and 0 bases at J, with 11 bases in the middle. CDR1 WSHSY and CDR2 SAAADI come from the germline V gene. This chain's CDR3 is CASSEGRLSSYEQYF. In DNA form, the CDR3 reads TGCGCCAGCAGTGAGGGGCGCTTAAGCTCCTACGAGCAGTACTTC.